Listed here are 5 T cell receptor beta chains from one sample, sequenced in a study of resident and recirculating memory T cells in vitiligo (dated by TCRdb to the late 2010s). The library was made by the immunoSEQ multiplex PCR assay. The table was pulled from immuneACCESS by TCRdb, which kept in-frame rearrangements only. Such tables lose some clones; where checked, under half of the loss comes from unresolved V genes, and the rest has no known cause. In this sample the table shows 55,000 to 75,000 clones, roughly 90% of which occur a single time. The ten largest clones capture more than 4% of the sample. Sequencing was performed on blood. The receptor set was obtained from a male donor with vitiligo.

The V call is TRBV29-1, the J call TRBJ2-5, with 8 bases fitting TRBD1. The CDR3 covers 15 residues. CDR1 and CDR2 (germline): SQVTM, ANQGSEA. V lost 4 bases and J lost 5; bases outside the gene matches: 12. Here the CDR3 DNA reads TGCAGCGTTGGGGGCCCAGGGGGCTCGGTGGAGACCCAGTACTTC. It is translated as CSVGGPGGSVETQYF.

The CDR3 here is CASSLQGAQPGYTF. CDR3 DNA: TGCGCCAGCAGCTTACAGGGCGCCCAGCCAGGCTACACCTTC. This chain uses TRBV5-1 with TRBJ1-2; possible D gene TRBD1, 6 bases. V gave up 2 bases and J gave up 8 bases, with 16 bases separating them. This CDR3 has 14 residues. Germline values: CDR1 SGHRS, CDR2 YFSETQ.

The chain employs TRBV11-2 and TRBJ2-2; possibly TRBD1 for D (5 bases). Trimming pared 5 bases from V and 0 bases from J, leaving 10 bases between. CDR3 length: 15 amino acids. Per germline, CDR1 SGHAT and CDR2 FQNNGV. DNA for the CDR3: TGTGCCAGCAGCGTCGACAGATCGAACACCGGGGAGCTGTTTTTT. This sequence encodes CASSVDRSNTGELFF.

This clone was seen only once. CDR3 amino acids: CASSYSSIPSGYGYTF. The CDR3 coding sequence is TGTGCCAGCAGTTACTCGAGTATCCCCAGCGGGTATGGCTACACCTTC. The chain couples TRBV6-5 to TRBJ1-2, with D uncertain. Trimming shortened V by 0 bases and J by 5 bases, and 16 bases separated the two germline ends. Per germline, CDR1 MNHEY and CDR2 SVGAGI. The CDR3 is 16 residues long.

The chain combines TRBV4-3 with TRBJ1-4; D may be TRBD1 (5 bases). The CDR3 totals 18 residues. Looked up from germline, CDR1 is LGHNA and CDR2 is YSLEER. Trimming stripped 0 bases from V and 1 base from J, with 15 bases between. CDR3 in amino acids: CASSQDPSRGVTNEKLFF. The CDR3 nucleotides are TGCGCCAGCAGCCAAGATCCCTCTCGGGGGGTAACTAATGAAAAACTGTTTTTT.